This T cell receptor beta chain comes out of a study of blood T cells in healthy people across ages. Study-level points and caveats: Roughly linear age-related decline in beta diversity appeared, significant by age around 36. It was not known whether donors were CMV positive (a possible confounder of expanded clonotype changes). Whereas aged donors had fewer naive CD4+ cells, long-lived donors had more of them and higher diversity.

The authors ran a second PCR of 7 to 11 cycles using a sample-barcoded 5' primer and a J-beta primer mix. TCRdb re-called the 5' RACE reads through MiXCR, storing one row per CDR3 protein. Of more than 1.4 million distinct CDR3 sequences listed, 42% are singletons. This clonotype was detected many times. The antigen remains undetermined. This TCR came from a woman aged 18-35 years in good health. Material for sequencing was blood.

The CDR3 DNA reads TGTGCCAGCAGCCAAGATTCCAGATACGAGCAGTACTTC. It codes for CASSQDSRYEQYF. The genes are TRBV3-1 and TRBJ2-7; D uncertain. V was cut by 0 bases and J by 4 bases, with 7 bases left in between. Germline V CDR1 and CDR2: LGHDT, YNNKEL (reference sequence). The CDR3 spans 13 residues.